These T cell receptor beta chains were read from a single sample in a study of T-cell memory formation after mild COVID-19. Each CDR3 protein gets one entry after TCRdb re-called the 5' RACE reads with MiXCR. The repertoire holds more than 110,000 distinct CDR3 sequences, with 11% to 15% as singletons. The sequencing sample was made of PBMCs or a T cell subset sorted from them (not recorded which). Receptors originate from an adult woman who had mild COVID-19 (a few samples of this study predate the infection). Cell type and time point are not known. Each CDR3 is given with its conserved first and last residue. The D gene is left open where the match is weak. The size entry is marked missing in some rows and otherwise reads once, few, many or a size class.

NA TRBJ2-5 TRBV9 few TGTGCCAGCAGCGTAGGGGACCACGACCAAGAGACCCAGTACTTC CASSVGDHDQETQYF
NA TRBJ1-2 TRBV15 few TGTGCCACCAGCATCCGGGTACAGGGAAATGGCTACACCTTC CATSIRVQGNGYTF
TRBD2 TRBJ2-7 TRBV6-2/TRBV6-3 few TGTGCCAGCAGTCAGACTAGCGTCCACGAGCAGTACTTC CASSQTSVHEQYF
TRBD2 TRBJ2-2 TRBV5-6 NA TGTGCCAGCAGCTTGTTAGCGGGAGCTCGCACCGGGGAGCTGTTTTTT CASSLLAGARTGELFF
NA TRBJ2-1 TRBV12-3/TRBV12-4 NA TGTGCCAGCAGACAAACTATAGACTGGAGCAATGAGCAGTTCTTC CASRQTIDWSNEQFF
NA TRBJ2-5 TRBV5-6 NA TGTGCCAGCAGCTTGGTTCGGGGGAGGAGAGCAGAGACCCAGTACTTC CASSLVRGRRAETQYF
NA TRBJ2-2 TRBV27 NA TGTGCCAGCAGTTTACAGGGTAAAAACACCGGGGAGCTGTTTTTT CASSLQGKNTGELFF
TRBD2 TRBJ2-7 TRBV4-1 few TGCGCCAGCAGCCACTTAGCGGGGGGGCCCTACGAGCAGTACTTC CASSHLAGGPYEQYF
NA TRBJ2-7 TRBV19 few TGTGCCAGTAGTATTGGCTCGACAGGCAGCTCCTACGAGCAGTACTTC CASSIGSTGSSYEQYF
NA TRBJ2-1 TRBV7-2 NA TGTGCCAGCAGCTTAGGCAGGGAAATTTACAATGAGCAGTTCTTC CASSLGREIYNEQFF
NA TRBJ1-2 TRBV4-3 NA TGCGCCAGCAGCCAAGGGACAAGTAACCTGGATGGCTACACCTTC CASSQGTSNLDGYTF
NA TRBJ2-2 TRBV6-6 few TGTGCCAGCAGTTACAGGGGCCAGGGCACCGGGGAGCTGTTTTTT CASSYRGQGTGELFF
TRBD2 TRBJ2-1 TRBV7-9 once TGTGCCAGCAGCCCCCCCGGGGGGGAGCAGTTCTTC CASSPPGGEQFF
NA TRBJ1-5 TRBV12-3/TRBV12-4 NA TGTGCCAGCAGTTTAGGGGGCCAGGGCCCCCAGCCCCAGCATTTT CASSLGGQGPQPQHF
TRBD1 TRBJ2-1 TRBV24-1 few TGTGCCACCAGTGATTACAGGGGTGCCTACAATGAGCAGTTCTTC CATSDYRGAYNEQFF
NA TRBJ2-1 TRBV11-1 few TGTGCCAGCAGCTTAGTTCCCGGGACTGACTACAGGGAGCAGTTCTTC CASSLVPGTDYREQFF
TRBD1 TRBJ1-1 TRBV2 few TGTGCCAGCAGTGACACAGGGGGCACTGAAGCTTTCTTT CASSDTGGTEAFF
NA TRBJ2-1 TRBV5-1 many TGCGCCAGCAGCTCACCGCCCGGGACCGACGCCTCTAATGAGCAGTTCTTC CASSSPPGTDASNEQFF
TRBD1 TRBJ2-1 TRBV11-2 few TGTGCCAGCAGCTCCTCGGACAGGGGCGACAATGAGCAGTTCTTC CASSSSDRGDNEQFF
NA TRBJ2-6 TRBV6-5 NA TGTGCCAGCAGTTACTCTAAGGCAATAGCCAACGTCCTGACTTTC CASSYSKAIANVLTF
NA TRBJ2-3 TRBV6-2/TRBV6-3 few TGTGCCAGCGGATCCTTCACAGATACGCAGTATTTT CASGSFTDTQYF
NA TRBJ2-5 TRBV29-1 many TGCAGCGCCCTACCGGCAGGGTATCAAGAGACCCAGTACTTC CSALPAGYQETQYF
TRBD1 TRBJ2-1 TRBV19 many TGTGCCAGTAGTCCGGGACAGAACTACAATGAGCAGTTCTTC CASSPGQNYNEQFF
TRBD1 TRBJ1-2 TRBV9 NA TGTGCCAGCGGCTCGACAGGGTATGGCTACACCTTC CASGSTGYGYTF
NA TRBJ2-5 TRBV6-4 NA TGTGCCAGCAGTGACGACGGGGGCGGGACCCAGTACTTC CASSDDGGGTQYF
TRBD2 TRBJ2-7 TRBV19 NA TGTGCCAGTAGTATAGATTACGCTAGCGGGCTGTCCTACGAGCAGTACTTC CASSIDYASGLSYEQYF
NA TRBJ1-5 TRBV15 few TGTGCCACCAGCAGAGATGTGCCGAGGGGCGGTGTTACGGATCAGCCCCAGCATTTT CATSRDVPRGGVTDQPQHF
NA TRBJ2-7 TRBV12-3/TRBV12-4 few TGTGCCAGCAGTTCGAGTAGGTACGAGCAGTACTTC CASSSSRYEQYF
TRBD2 TRBJ2-7 TRBV15 few TGTGCCACCAGCAGGGCCCAGCGGACTAGTGAAAATAAGCGTTACGAGCAGTACTTC CATSRAQRTSENKRYEQYF
TRBD2 TRBJ2-1 TRBV15 many TGTGCCACCAGCAGCCTCTCCCGGATAGCGGGAGGGTACTACAATGAGCAGTTCTTC CATSSLSRIAGGYYNEQFF
NA TRBJ1-1 TRBV27 few TGTGCCAGCACTCCACCGGGGCTCACTGAAGCTTTCTTT CASTPPGLTEAFF
TRBD2 TRBJ2-7 TRBV12-3/TRBV12-4 few TGTGCCAGCAGCCCCGGACCCCGCGGGGGGTACGAGCAGTACTTC CASSPGPRGGYEQYF